The 16 T cell receptor beta chains below come from one sample, sequenced in a study of shared T cell receptors in the human thymus. Repertoires were generated with immunoSEQ multiplex PCR, while TCRdb's copy carries only in-frame clones and drops some. Of 500,000 to 550,000 clones in the sample, roughly 74% were seen once. This sample was also put to use in a study of human thymus T cells.

Sequencing used thymocytes. The receptors come from a boy under three years old with a congenital heart defect.

CDR3 region: CASAGRDSTDTQYF. As DNA, the CDR3 is TGTGCCAGCGCGGGACGCGATAGCACAGATACGCAGTATTTT. The chain links TRBV7-9 to TRBJ2-3; D perhaps matches TRBD2 (6 bases). Per germline, CDR1 SEHNR and CDR2 FQNEAQ (reference sequence). CDR3 length equals 14 residues. Trimming stripped 8 bases from V and 0 bases from J, with 12 bases between.

The count of this clone is one. The CDR3 sequence: CASRAGKNYGYTF. For the CDR3, the DNA is TGTGCCAGTAGGGCCGGGAAAAACTATGGCTACACCTTC. This sequence joins TRBV19 and TRBJ1-2; D gene uncertain. V lost 6 bases, J lost 2 bases, and 10 bases lay in between. Per the germline V gene, CDR1 is LNHDA and CDR2 is SQIVND (reference sequence). This CDR3 has 13 residues.

The chain links TRBV28 to TRBJ2-1; 7 bases agree with TRBD1. The V gene end was trimmed by 3 bases and the J gene end by 11 bases; junction bases not matched to a gene: 4. The CDR3 runs 12 residues. From germline, CDR1 is MDHEN and CDR2 SYDVKM. This CDR3 is CASSFVTGQQFF. The CDR3 DNA reads as TGTGCCAGCAGTTTTGTGACAGGGCAGCAGTTCTTC.

The rearrangement joins TRBV18 to TRBJ1-3; no clear D. The germline CDR1 and CDR2 sequences are KGHSH and LQKENI. V was shortened by 3 bases and J by 0 bases, with 9 bases between the two germline ends. The CDR3 totals 15 residues. The CDR3, as DNA: TGTGCCAGCTCACCGGTCGAGGTCTCTGGAAACACCATATATTTT. Protein sequence: CASSPVEVSGNTIYF. Looking up the rest from reference TRBV18 and TRBJ1-3 gives the full variable domain: NAGVMQNPRHLVRRRGQEARLRCSPMKGHSHVYWYRQLPEEGLKFMVYLQKENIIDESGMPKERFSAEFPKEGPSILRIQQVVRGDSAAYFCASSPVEVSGNTIYFGEGSWLTVV.

This clone was seen only a few times. V gene TRBV14 combines with J gene TRBJ2-7, with 9 bases fitting TRBD2. From germline, CDR1 is SGHDN and CDR2 FVKESK. This CDR3 spans 15 amino acids. V gave up 0 bases and J gave up 7 bases; unmatched junction bases: 7. The CDR3 reads CASSQDAGGPGEQYF. The CDR3 DNA reads TGTGCCAGCAGCCAAGATGCGGGAGGGCCGGGGGAGCAGTACTTC.

The chain recombines TRBV14 with TRBJ2-7; TRBD1 might be the D (5 bases). V was trimmed by 2 bases and J by 4 bases, leaving 12 bases between them. CDR1 and CDR2 from the germline V gene are SGHDN and FVKESK. The CDR3 covers 14 residues. In DNA form, the CDR3 reads TGTGCCAGCAGCCAATTGGGCAGGGTATACGAGCAGTACTTC. Protein sequence: CASSQLGRVYEQYF.

This chain joins TRBV27 and TRBJ1-1; the match to TRBD1 covers 8 bases. The CDR3 spans 14 residues. V shed 5 bases, J shed 7 bases, and the junction held 9 bases outside the gene matches. The germline CDR1 and CDR2 sequences are MNHEY and SMNVEV (reference sequence). The CDR3 region has the DNA TGTGCCAGCAGTCAAGAGCAGGGGGCTGGTGAAGCTTTCTTT. Encoded protein: CASSQEQGAGEAFF.

The J gene is TRBJ1-1, the V gene TRBV7-9; the D gene is possibly TRBD1 (5 bases). Trimming pared 5 bases from V and 8 bases from J, leaving 12 bases between. The germline CDR1 and CDR2 sequences are SEHNR and FQNEAQ (reference sequence). There are 12 residues in the CDR3. This CDR3 is CASSPGGGEAFF. CDR3 in DNA: TGTGCCAGCAGCCCAGGTGGGGGGGAAGCTTTCTTT.

The gene calls are TRBV21-1 and TRBJ2-3; the table's D call, TRBD2, was not checked against the DNA. TRBV21-1 is a listed pseudogene. The CDR3 has 18 amino acids. For the CDR3, the DNA is TGTGCCAGCAGCTTCCCCGTTAGGGGGAGGGGGTTCACAGATACGCAGTATTTT. This encodes CASSFPVRGRGFTDTQYF.

The rearrangement uses TRBV11-1 and TRBJ2-4; 12 bases align to TRBD2. V lost 6 bases to trimming and J lost 3 bases; unmatched junction nucleotides: 9. The CDR3 has 17 residues. The germline V gene encodes CDR1 SGHAT and CDR2 FQDESV (reference sequence). The DNA for the CDR3 is TGTGCCAGCAGATTGACTAGCGGGAGAACGGGCAAAAACATTCAGTACTTC. This sequence encodes CASRLTSGRTGKNIQYF.

The chain joins TRBV4-3 to TRBJ2-7; 9 positions agree with TRBD1. V gave up 2 bases and J gave up 3 bases; unmatched junction bases: 8. The CDR3 is 16 amino acids. Germline V gene sequence: CDR1 LGHNA, CDR2 YSLEER. The CDR3 sequence is CASSQNAGTGFYEQYF. CDR3 DNA sequence: TGCGCCAGCAGCCAAAACGCCGGGACAGGGTTCTACGAGCAGTACTTC.

The V call is TRBV11-2, the J call TRBJ2-3, with TRBD2 identical over 11 bases. Germline CDR1 SGHAT, CDR2 FQNNGV. The CDR3 sequence is 17 residues long. The V and J ends lost 1 base and 4 bases, in that order; junction bases with no gene match: 7. The CDR3 coding sequence is TGTGCCAGCAGCTTAGGAACTAGCGGGAGTGGAGCAGATACGCAGTATTTT. Protein: CASSLGTSGSGADTQYF.

The chain recombines TRBV6-5 with TRBJ1-1; D possibly corresponds to TRBD1 (5 bases). CDR1 and CDR2 from the germline V gene are MNHEY and SVGAGI. The CDR3 contains 16 residues. Trimming cost V 2 bases and J 0 bases, with 13 bases left between them. CDR3 bases: TGTGCCAGCAGTTACGACGTGACAGCCCTGAACACTGAAGCTTTCTTT. This gives the protein CASSYDVTALNTEAFF.

The chain combines TRBV5-6 with TRBJ1-1; D possibly corresponds to TRBD1 (5 bases). The CDR3 has 15 residues. In germline, CDR1 is SGHDT, CDR2 YYEEEE. Trimming removed 1 base at V and 1 base at J, with 11 bases between. CDR3 bases: TGTGCCAGCAGCTTGTCGGTAGGGGCGAACACTGAAGCTTTCTTT. This sequence encodes CASSLSVGANTEAFF.

The J gene is TRBJ2-7, the V gene TRBV5-6; 7 nucleotides line up with TRBD2. CDR1 and CDR2 from the germline V gene are SGHDT and YYEEEE. The CDR3 runs 16 residues. V lost 0 bases and J lost 5; bases outside the gene matches: 11. DNA for the CDR3: TGTGCCAGCAGCTTGGGCAGCGGTGCTGGGGGGGACGAGCAGTACTTC. This translates into CASSLGSGAGGDEQYF.

The gene calls are TRBV4-3 and TRBJ2-3; 16 positions match TRBD2. The V segment lost 3 bases and the J segment 4 bases; nucleotides outside the gene matches: 4. The CDR3 extends over 17 amino acids. The V gene's germline CDR1 is LGHNA and CDR2 YSLEER. The DNA for the CDR3 is TGCGCCAGCAGCCATGGGACTAGCGGGAGGGTGGCAGATACGCAGTATTTT. Protein: CASSHGTSGRVADTQYF.